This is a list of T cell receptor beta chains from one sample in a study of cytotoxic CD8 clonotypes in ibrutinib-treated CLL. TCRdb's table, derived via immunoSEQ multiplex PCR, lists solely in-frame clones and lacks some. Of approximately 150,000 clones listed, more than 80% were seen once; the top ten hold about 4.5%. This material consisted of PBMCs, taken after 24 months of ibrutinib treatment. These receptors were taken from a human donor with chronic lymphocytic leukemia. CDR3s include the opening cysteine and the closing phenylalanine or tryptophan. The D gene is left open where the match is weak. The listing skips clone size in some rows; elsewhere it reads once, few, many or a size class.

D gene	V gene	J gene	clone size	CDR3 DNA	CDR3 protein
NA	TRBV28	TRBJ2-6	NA	TGTGCCACCGGGCTATTAAGCTCTGGGGCCAACGTCCTGACTTTC	CATGLLSSGANVLTF
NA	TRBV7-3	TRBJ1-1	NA	TGTGCCAGCAGCTTAGTTCCGATGAACACTGAAGCTTTCTTT	CASSLVPMNTEAFF
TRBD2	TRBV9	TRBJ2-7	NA	TGTGCCAGCAGCGTAGGACAGGGCCCCCCTGAAAGCGGGAGGTACGAGCAGTACTTC	CASSVGQGPPESGRYEQYF
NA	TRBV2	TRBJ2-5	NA	TGTGCCAGCAGTGAAGCATCCGGAAAAGAGACCCAGTACTTC	CASSEASGKETQYF
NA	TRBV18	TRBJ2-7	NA	TGTGCCAGCTCATATCTCAGGACCAATGCCTACGAGCAGTACTTC	CASSYLRTNAYEQYF
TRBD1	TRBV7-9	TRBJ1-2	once	TGTGCCAGCAGCTTAACAGGGGACTATGGCTACACCTTC	CASSLTGDYGYTF
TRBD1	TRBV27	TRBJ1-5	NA	TGTGCCAGCAGCCGGACAGGGGGTTCCTTCAATCAGCCCCAGCATTTT	CASSRTGGSFNQPQHF
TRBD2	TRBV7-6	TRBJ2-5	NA	TGTGCCAGCAGCTTAGTAGCGGGGGGCCAAGCGGGGACCCAGTACTTC	CASSLVAGGQAGTQYF
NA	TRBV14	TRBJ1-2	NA	TGTGCCAGCAGCCAAGGCCAGGTCTACACCTTC	CASSQGQVYTF
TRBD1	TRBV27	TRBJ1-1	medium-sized	TGTGCCAGCGTTCCCTACGGACAGGGTGAGAACACTGAAGCTTTCTTT	CASVPYGQGENTEAFF
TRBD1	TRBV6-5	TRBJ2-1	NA	TGTGCCAGCAGCCTTAGACAGGGTAACCACAATGAGCAGTTCTTC	CASSLRQGNHNEQFF
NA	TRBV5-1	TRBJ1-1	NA	TGCGCCAGCAGCGCGTCCACTGAAGCTTTCTTT	CASSASTEAFF
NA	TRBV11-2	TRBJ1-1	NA	TGTGCCAGCAGCTTAGGAGGGTTGTCGACAAACACTGAAGCTTTCTTT	CASSLGGLSTNTEAFF
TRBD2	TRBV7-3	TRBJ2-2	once	TGTGCCAGCAGTGGGACTAGCGGGAGTTTCGGCGGGGAGCTGTTTTTT	CASSGTSGSFGGELFF
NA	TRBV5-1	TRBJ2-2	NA	TGCGCCAGCAGCTTGGAAGGGCCCGGGTCATATACCGGGGAGCTGTTTTTT	CASSLEGPGSYTGELFF
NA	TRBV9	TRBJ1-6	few	TGTGCCAGCAGCGTCGGGGTTAATTCACCCCTCCACTTT	CASSVGVNSPLHF
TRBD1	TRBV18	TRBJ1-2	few	TGTGCCAGCTCCCCGGGACAGAGATACTATGGCTACACCTTC	CASSPGQRYYGYTF
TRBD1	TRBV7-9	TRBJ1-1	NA	TGTGCCAGCAGCGCCGCGGGACAGATGAACACTGAAGCTTTCTTT	CASSAAGQMNTEAFF
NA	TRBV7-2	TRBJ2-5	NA	TGTGCCAGCAGCTTAACGGTGGAGACCCAGTACTTC	CASSLTVETQYF
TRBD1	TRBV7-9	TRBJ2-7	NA	TGTGCCAGCAGCCCGTTGGATGGGACAGGGGGGTCCTACGAGCAGTACTTC	CASSPLDGTGGSYEQYF
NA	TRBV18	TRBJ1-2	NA	TGTGCCAGCGTGCCTGGTGGCGGTACCTATGGCTACACCTTC	CASVPGGGTYGYTF
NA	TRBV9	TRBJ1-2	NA	TGTGCCAGCAGCGTTAGGGGGGCGGGATCGGATGGCTACACCTTC	CASSVRGAGSDGYTF
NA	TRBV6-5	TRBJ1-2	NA	TGTGCCAGCAGGTACATCGCAGGCGCTCCTAACTATGGCTACACCTTC	CASRYIAGAPNYGYTF
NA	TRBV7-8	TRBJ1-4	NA	TGTGCCAGCAGCTTAGAACACACAACTAATGAAAAACTGTTTTTT	CASSLEHTTNEKLFF
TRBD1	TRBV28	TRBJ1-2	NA	TGTGCCACCTACAGGGGGAACTATGGCTACACCTTC	CATYRGNYGYTF
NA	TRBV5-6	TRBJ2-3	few	TGTGCCAGCAGCGTTTCACCTAGCGCAGATACGCAGTATTTT	CASSVSPSADTQYF
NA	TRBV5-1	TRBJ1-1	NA	TGCGCCAGCAGCTTGATGTCTATAGGTATCCGGAACACTGAAGCTTTCTTT	CASSLMSIGIRNTEAFF
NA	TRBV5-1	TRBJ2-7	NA	TGCGCCAGCAGCTTGTGGGGTCACGAGCAGTACTTC	CASSLWGHEQYF
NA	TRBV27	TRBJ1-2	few	TGTGCCAGCCAGACCGCCGGTGGCTATGGCTACACCTTC	CASQTAGGYGYTF
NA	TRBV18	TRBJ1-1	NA	TGTGCCAGCTCTCCCCGGACAGACATTGAAGCTTTCTTT	CASSPRTDIEAFF
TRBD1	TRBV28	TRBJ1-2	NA	TGTGCCAGCAGCACAGGGGGCAGGAGCTATGGCTACACCTTC	CASSTGGRSYGYTF
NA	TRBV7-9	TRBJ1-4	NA	TGTGCCAGCAGCCCAGAGGCGGGGTTTAAAAATGAAAAACTGTTTTTT	CASSPEAGFKNEKLFF
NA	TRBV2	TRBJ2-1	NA	TGTGCCATCCCGAAAACGCGGGGTTTCGACAATGAGCAGTTCTTC	CAIPKTRGFDNEQFF
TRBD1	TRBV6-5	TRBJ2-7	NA	TGTGCCAGCAGTTACTCTCGGACAGGCGGGTTCGAGCAGTACTTC	CASSYSRTGGFEQYF
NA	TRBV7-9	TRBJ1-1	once	TGTGCCAGCAGCTTAGCGTTCGGGCACGAAGAAGCTTTCTTT	CASSLAFGHEEAFF
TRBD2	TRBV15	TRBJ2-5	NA	TGTGCCACCAGCAGAGATGGGAGGGATAGAGACCGCCAAGAGACCCAGTACTTC	CATSRDGRDRDRQETQYF
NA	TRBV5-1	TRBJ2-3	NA	TGCGCCAGCAGCCCCCGGGACTTGACATCCAGGGCCCGGGATACGCAGTATTTT	CASSPRDLTSRARDTQYF
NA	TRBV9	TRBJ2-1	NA	TGTGCCAGCAGCGTACTAGGGACCCTAAATGAGCAGTTCTTC	CASSVLGTLNEQFF
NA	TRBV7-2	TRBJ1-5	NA	TGTGCCAGCAGCTTAGGAGGGGCTAGCAATCAGCCCCAGCATTTT	CASSLGGASNQPQHF
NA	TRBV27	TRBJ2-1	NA	TGTGCCAGCAGTTATGACTCAAGCTCCTACAATGAGCAGTTCTTC	CASSYDSSSYNEQFF
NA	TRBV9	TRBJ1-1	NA	TGTGCCAGCAGCGTAGACGGAAGGGCGAGCGGGGGTGAAGCTTTCTTT	CASSVDGRASGGEAFF
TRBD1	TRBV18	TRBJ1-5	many	TGTGCCAGCTCACCGGGGGGACAGCTTAGCAATCAGCCCCAGCATTTT	CASSPGGQLSNQPQHF
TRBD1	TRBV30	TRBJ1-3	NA	TGTGCCTGGAACTGGGACAGCTCTGGAAACACCATATATTTT	CAWNWDSSGNTIYF
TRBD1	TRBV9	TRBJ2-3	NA	TGTGCCAGCAGCCGCGGACCCGGGACAGGGGCGGATTTT	CASSRGPGTGADF
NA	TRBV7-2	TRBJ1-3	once	TGTGCCAGCAGCACTGGACCGCTCTCTGGAAACACCATATATTTT	CASSTGPLSGNTIYF
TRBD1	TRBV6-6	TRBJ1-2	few	TGTGCCAGCAGAGGAGACAGGGTAGGGGTCTATGGCTACACCTTC	CASRGDRVGVYGYTF
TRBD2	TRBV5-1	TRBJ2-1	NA	TGCGCCAGCAGCCCCGGGACTAGCGGGGGGTTAGAAGGTGAGCAGTTCTTC	CASSPGTSGGLEGEQFF
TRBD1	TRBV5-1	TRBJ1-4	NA	TGCGCCAGCAGCCCTGGACAGGGGGCTGGCGATGAAAAACTGTTTTTT	CASSPGQGAGDEKLFF
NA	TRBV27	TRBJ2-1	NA	TGTGCCAGCAGACCCAGGGAATCTTACAATGAGCAGTTCTTC	CASRPRESYNEQFF
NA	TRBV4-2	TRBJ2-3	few	TGTGCCAGCAGCCAGGTCGGGGCGGAGGGCACAGATACGCAGTATTTT	CASSQVGAEGTDTQYF
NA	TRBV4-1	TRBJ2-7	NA	TGCGCCAGCAGCCCCCAACTGGGCGGGACGGTCTACGAGCAGTACTTC	CASSPQLGGTVYEQYF
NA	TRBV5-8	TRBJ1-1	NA	TGTGCCAGCAGCTTTTACAGGAAAACTTACACTGAAGCTTTCTTT	CASSFYRKTYTEAFF
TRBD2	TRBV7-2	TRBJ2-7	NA	TGTGCCAGCACCCCGACCGGGACTAGCGGCTACGAGCAGTACTTC	CASTPTGTSGYEQYF
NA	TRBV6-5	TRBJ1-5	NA	TGTGCCAGCAGTGGACGGCCTAGCAATCAGCCCCAGCATTTT	CASSGRPSNQPQHF
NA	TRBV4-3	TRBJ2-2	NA	TGCGCCAGCAGCCAAGTTGGGCAGGGGGGTTTCACCGGGGAGCTGTTTTTT	CASSQVGQGGFTGELFF
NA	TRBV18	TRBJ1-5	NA	TGTGCCAGCTCCCTAACAGGGATCGGCAATCAGCCCCAGCATTTT	CASSLTGIGNQPQHF
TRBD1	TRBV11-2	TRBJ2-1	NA	TGTGCCAGCAGCCCTCGGGACAGGGGCGTCAATGAGCAGTTCTTC	CASSPRDRGVNEQFF